This passage covers 32 T cell receptor beta chains from one sample sequenced in a study of shared clonotypes between healthy human individuals. The method was immunoSEQ multiplex PCR; TCRdb's version includes in-frame clones alone and lacks a portion of them. The sample lists more than 2 million clones; over 85% were seen once. Selected positively for CCR7 and CD45RO-negative, naive CD8 cells excluded terminally differentiated effector memory CD45RA+ cells. Sequencing input: naive CD8+ T cells sorted from blood. The receptors were gathered from a man aged 18 to 35 in good health.

The chain joins TRBV6-5 to TRBJ1-1, with D perhaps TRBD1 (6 bases). V lost 2 bases to trimming and J lost 8 bases, with 12 bases between them. The CDR3 is 13 residues long. Germline-derived CDR1 and CDR2 are MNHEY and SVGAGI. The CDR3 spells CASSYRWGREAFF. The CDR3 nucleotides are TGTGCCAGCAGTTACCGATGGGGGCGGGAAGCTTTCTTT.

This clone was recorded only once. V gene TRBV11-2 combines with J gene TRBJ1-2, with 7 bases aligning to TRBD1. J lost 4 bases, V lost 0 bases, and 5 bases had no gene match. The CDR3 runs 15 residues. Germline values: CDR1 SGHAT, CDR2 FQNNGV. CDR3 region: CASSLDPTGTYGYTF. CDR3 in DNA: TGTGCCAGCAGCTTAGACCCGACAGGGACCTATGGCTACACCTTC.

The gene calls are TRBV5-1 and TRBJ1-4; D uncertain. The CDR3 runs to 15 residues. Germline V gene lookup returns CDR1 SGHRS and CDR2 YFSETQ. V was shortened by 1 base and J by 3 bases, with 10 bases between the two germline ends. The CDR3 is CASSLPTGPNEKLFF. The CDR3, as DNA: TGCGCCAGCAGCTTGCCTACTGGGCCTAATGAAAAACTGTTTTTT.

The chain is built from TRBV2 and TRBJ2-7, with 11 positions matching TRBD2. There are 16 residues in the CDR3. Germline V gene data show CDR1 as SNHLY and CDR2 as FYNNEI. After removal of 4 bases from V and 4 bases from J, the junction contained 9 bases not matched to a gene. The CDR3 coding sequence is TGTGCCAGCAGTGGGCCGGGACTAGCGGATCCTTACGAGCAGTACTTC. Its protein is CASSGPGLADPYEQYF.

This chain uses TRBV29-1 with TRBJ2-5, with 8 bases lining up with TRBD2. The CDR3 is 13 amino acids. Germline V CDR1 and CDR2: SQVTM, ANQGSEA. Trimming removed 7 bases from V and 4 bases from J; junction bases left unmatched: 8. In nucleotides, the CDR3 is TGCAGCGGATCGGGAGGGGGGGTAGAGACCCAGTACTTC. The encoded protein is CSGSGGGVETQYF.

The rearrangement uses TRBV2 and TRBJ2-3, with 11 nucleotides matching TRBD2. The V segment lost 8 bases and the J segment 2 bases; nucleotides outside the gene matches: 9. In germline, CDR1 is SNHLY, CDR2 FYNNEI. The CDR3 is made up of 16 amino acids. The CDR3 region is CASLTGTSGPTDTQYF. CDR3 in DNA: TGTGCCAGCCTTACCGGGACTAGCGGCCCCACAGATACGCAGTATTTT.

This chain connects TRBV10-2 to TRBJ2-7, with D unresolved. This CDR3 is built from 15 residues. V was pared by 0 bases and J by 0 bases, with 9 bases between. Germline CDR1 and CDR2: WSHSY and SAAADI. The CDR3, as DNA: TGCGCCAGCAGTGAGTCCCCTACAAGCTCCTACGAGCAGTACTTC. Its translation is CASSESPTSSYEQYF.

The chain uses TRBV25-1 and TRBJ1-3; D unclear. This CDR3 spans 13 amino acids. Germline values: CDR1 MGHDK, CDR2 SYGVNS. V was shortened by 5 bases and J by 0 bases, with 5 bases between the two germline ends. CDR3 DNA sequence: TGTGCCAGCAGTCCTACCTCTGGAAACACCATATATTTT. It yields the protein CASSPTSGNTIYF.

The chain has TRBV18 and TRBJ2-7; 7 bases fit TRBD2. Trimming cost V 4 bases and J 3 bases; bases outside gene matches: 27. Germline V gene sequence: CDR1 KGHSH, CDR2 LQKENI. CDR3 length: 21 residues. CDR3 protein: CASSLLPRVPAGAGDNYEQYF. The CDR3 DNA reads as TGTGCCAGCTCACTATTGCCCCGGGTTCCGGCTGGCGCGGGAGATAACTACGAGCAGTACTTC.

The rearrangement joins TRBV11-2 to TRBJ1-3, with TRBD1 as a possible D gene (5 bases). Germline lookup yields CDR1 SGHAT and CDR2 FQNNGV. Deletions cut 1 base from V and 0 bases from J, with 19 bases between. This CDR3 is built from 19 residues. CDR3 loop: CASSLAFWDGRSSGNTIYF. CDR3 bases: TGTGCCAGCAGCTTAGCATTTTGGGACGGCAGAAGCTCTGGAAACACCATATATTTT. Complete variable domain (other parts from reference TRBV11-2 and TRBJ1-3): EAGVAQSPRYKIIEKRQSVAFWCNPISGHATLYWYQQILGQGPKLLIQFQNNGVVDDSQLPKDRFSAERLKGVDSTLKIQPAKLEDSAVYLCASSLAFWDGRSSGNTIYFGEGSWLTVV.

The count of this clone is one. The chain joins TRBV28 to TRBJ2-7, with D unresolved. The CDR3 is made up of 15 amino acids. CDR1 is MDHEN, CDR2 SYDVKM, per germline. V dropped 3 bases and J dropped 3 bases, with 15 bases sitting between them. CDR3 nucleotides: TGTGCCAGCAGTTTGGGCCCAACCACCAACTACGAGCAGTACTTC. It specifies CASSLGPTTNYEQYF.

The chain links TRBV13 to TRBJ1-1; TRBD1 agrees at 8 bases. The germline gives CDR1 PRHDT, CDR2 FYEKMQ (reference sequence). J was trimmed by 2 bases and V by 3 bases; bases with no gene match: 2. The CDR3 runs to 14 residues. DNA for the CDR3: TGTGCCAGCAGCTTTGACAGGGGCAACACTGAAGCTTTCTTT. Protein: CASSFDRGNTEAFF.

This clone was observed a single time. The chain joins TRBV6-6 to TRBJ2-7; no clear D. Trimming took off 2 bases at V and 5 bases at J, with 7 bases between the two ends. Germline lookup yields CDR1 MNHNY and CDR2 SVGAGI (reference sequence). The CDR3 has 12 residues. This CDR3 is CASSYVKNEQYF. The CDR3 nucleotides read TGTGCCAGCAGTTACGTAAAGAACGAGCAGTACTTC.

The chain uses TRBV11-2 and TRBJ1-1; the D gene is possibly TRBD1 (5 bases). Trimming cost V 1 base and J 5 bases, with 11 bases left between them. CDR1 is SGHAT, CDR2 FQNNGV, per germline. The CDR3 runs 14 residues. The CDR3 is CASSLASGPTEAFF. The CDR3 region has the DNA TGTGCCAGCAGCTTAGCATCAGGGCCGACTGAAGCTTTCTTT.

This chain uses TRBV27 with TRBJ2-7; D possibly corresponds to TRBD1 (6 bases). Trimming pared 4 bases from V and 3 bases from J, leaving 16 bases between. CDR3 length: 15 residues. Germline CDR1 and CDR2: MNHEY and SMNVEV (reference sequence). The CDR3 here is CASSWGRGGGYEQYF. The CDR3 DNA reads as TGTGCCAGCAGTTGGGGCAGGGGCGGTGGCTACGAGCAGTACTTC.

The chain couples TRBV11-2 to TRBJ1-5, with TRBD1 matching 9 bases. Losses at the gene ends were 3 bases for V and 2 bases for J; bases not matched to a gene: 5. Per the germline V gene, CDR1 is SGHAT and CDR2 is FQNNGV. The CDR3 runs 16 residues. The CDR3 region has the DNA TGTGCCAGCAGCTTCGGGACAGGGTTTGGCAATCAGCCCCAGCATTTT. It specifies CASSFGTGFGNQPQHF.

V is TRBV5-1 and J is TRBJ1-2, with D uncertain. The CDR3 spans 14 residues. Germline V gene sequence: CDR1 SGHRS, CDR2 YFSETQ. V lost 4 bases, J lost 0 bases, and 10 bases lay in between. The CDR3 region is CASSPRIPNYGYTF. The CDR3 DNA reads as TGCGCCAGCAGCCCACGGATACCTAACTATGGCTACACCTTC.

Comment on this clone: Other DNA sequences within the sample encode an identical CDR3. J is TRBJ2-5 and V is TRBV27, with D possibly TRBD2 on 6 matching bases. CDR1 and CDR2 (germline): MNHEY, SMNVEV (reference sequence). The CDR3 contains 13 residues. The V end was cut by 2 bases, the J end by 5 bases, with 9 bases between. The CDR3 DNA sequence: TGTGCCAGCAGTTTACTAGGGAGGGAGACCCAGTACTTC. It yields the protein CASSLLGRETQYF.

The rearrangement links TRBV7-2 to TRBJ2-1; TRBD2 matches at 12 bases. CDR1 and CDR2 (germline): SGHTA, FQGNSA. The V and J ends lost 7 bases and 4 bases, in that order; junction bases with no gene match: 14. CDR3 length equals 18 residues. CDR3 in DNA: TGTGCCAGCAACTCACCCCTGCGACTAGCGGGAGATTACAATGAGCAGTTCTTC. Its translation: CASNSPLRLAGDYNEQFF.

DNA of the CDR3: TGCGCCAGCAGCCAAGAGGGATTTACGAGCACTGAAGCTTTCTTT. Its translation: CASSQEGFTSTEAFF. The chain carries TRBV4-1 and TRBJ1-1, with no clear D. The CDR3 has 15 residues. CDR1 and CDR2 from the germline V gene are MGHRA and YSYEKL. Trimming cost V 0 bases and J 4 bases, with 12 bases left between them.

This clone was detected a few times. V is TRBV2 and J is TRBJ1-5; no clear D. Germline V gene sequence: CDR1 SNHLY, CDR2 FYNNEI. Trimming cost V 9 bases and J 5 bases, with 14 bases left between them. The CDR3 runs 13 residues. As DNA, the CDR3 is TGTGCCAGTGGGCCGTATCAAGATCAGCCCCAGCATTTT. Translating gives CASGPYQDQPQHF.

For this clone: This same CDR3 is encoded by further DNA sequences in the sample. V and J are TRBV11-2 and TRBJ2-7, with 8 bases lining up with TRBD1. The CDR3 loop spans 13 amino acids. From germline, CDR1 is SGHAT and CDR2 FQNNGV. J was trimmed by 4 bases and V by 3 bases; bases with no gene match: 2. The CDR3 DNA reads as TGTGCCAGCAGCTTGACAGGGGATTACGAGCAGTACTTC. Residues: CASSLTGDYEQYF.

Details on this clone: Other nucleotide sequences in the sample specify the same CDR3. This sequence joins TRBV2 and TRBJ2-1, with D perhaps matching TRBD2 (5 bases). Trimming cost V 6 bases and J 1 base, with 10 bases left between them. The CDR3 covers 14 residues. Germline values: CDR1 SNHLY, CDR2 FYNNEI. The CDR3 DNA reads as TGTGCCAGCAGGGACTCGTCATCCTACAATGAGCAGTTCTTC. Protein: CASRDSSSYNEQFF. The whole variable domain, filled in from reference TRBV2 and TRBJ2-1, reads EPEVTQTPSHQVTQMGQEVILRCVPISNHLYFYWYRQILGQKVEFLVSFYNNEISEKSEIFDDQFSVERPDGSNFTLKIRSTKLEDSAMYFCASRDSSSYNEQFFGPGTRLTVL.

The J gene is TRBJ2-3, the V gene TRBV4-3; 9 nucleotides agree with TRBD2. V lost 0 bases to trimming and J lost 4 bases; unmatched junction nucleotides: 5. The CDR3 contains 16 residues. The V gene's germline CDR1 is LGHNA and CDR2 YSLEER. This chain's CDR3 is CASSQESSGIADTQYF. The CDR3 DNA reads as TGCGCCAGCAGCCAAGAGTCTAGCGGGATCGCAGATACGCAGTATTTT.

On this clone itself: Different DNA sequences within this sample yield the same CDR3. The chain is built from TRBV9 and TRBJ2-7; D could derive from TRBD1 or TRBD2 (5 bases each). The germline V gene encodes CDR1 SGDLS and CDR2 YYNGEE. Trimming removed 0 bases from V and 6 bases from J, with 7 bases in between. The CDR3 extends over 12 amino acids. CDR3 region: CASSVEGTEQYF. The DNA for the CDR3 is TGTGCCAGCAGCGTAGAAGGGACCGAGCAGTACTTC.

This sequence joins TRBV4-3 and TRBJ2-7, with D perhaps TRBD1 or TRBD2 (5 bases each). The CDR3 runs 16 residues. The ends were cut back, 0 bases at V and 2 bases at J, with 14 bases in the middle. Germline V gene lookup returns CDR1 LGHNA and CDR2 YSLEER. The CDR3 DNA sequence: TGCGCCAGCAGCCAAGATTCCCAGGGAGAGACCTACGAGCAGTACTTC. Translated, it gives CASSQDSQGETYEQYF.

The chain has TRBV7-6 and TRBJ1-1, with a weak D call TRBD1 (5 bases). There are 16 residues in the CDR3. Trimming took 1 base from V and 1 from J, leaving 13 bases between them. The V gene's germline CDR1 is SGHVS and CDR2 FNYEAQ. The CDR3 DNA is TGTGCCAGCAGCTTAGGTTCTTTTGGGGCGAACACTGAAGCTTTCTTT. Translation: CASSLGSFGANTEAFF.

V and J are TRBV27 and TRBJ2-7; D tentatively fits TRBD1 or TRBD2 (5 bases each). The ends were cut back, 3 bases at V and 2 bases at J, with 14 bases in the middle. CDR3 length equals 15 residues. The germline gives CDR1 MNHEY, CDR2 SMNVEV (reference sequence). The CDR3 bases are TGTGCCAGCAGTTTGTGGGGACGACCTACCTACGAGCAGTACTTC. Protein: CASSLWGRPTYEQYF.

The chain combines TRBV4-1 with TRBJ2-3; 13 positions match TRBD2. J was trimmed by 6 bases and V by 4 bases; bases with no gene match: 7. The CDR3 is made up of 16 amino acids. Germline V CDR1 and CDR2: MGHRA, YSYEKL. The chain's CDR3 is CASSPFTSGREDTQYF. The CDR3 DNA is TGCGCCAGCAGCCCGTTTACTAGCGGGAGGGAGGATACGCAGTATTTT.

This rearrangement joins TRBV27 to TRBJ1-6; TRBD1 is a possible D gene (6 bases). CDR3 length equals 15 residues. The V gene lost 4 bases and the J gene lost 10 bases, with 17 bases spanning the gap. Germline CDR1 and CDR2: MNHEY and SMNVEV (reference sequence). The CDR3 DNA sequence: TGTGCCAGCAGTTACGGGGCAGGGGCACAATCACCCCTCCACTTT. Encoded protein: CASSYGAGAQSPLHF.

The chain has TRBV7-2 and TRBJ1-6; D uncertain. Germline assignment: CDR1 SGHTA and CDR2 FQGNSA. This CDR3 contains 15 residues. Between the trimmed V and J ends, which lost 5 bases and 0 bases, there was a span of 8 bases. For the CDR3, the DNA is TGTGCCAGCAGCCCAGCAGGCTCCTATAATTCACCCCTCCACTTT. Its protein product is CASSPAGSYNSPLHF.

The chain combines TRBV4-1 with TRBJ1-2; D is possibly TRBD1 (6 bases). Germline values: CDR1 MGHRA, CDR2 YSYEKL. V was pared by 1 base and J by 4 bases, with 10 bases between. This CDR3 comprises 14 residues. Here the CDR3 DNA reads TGCGCCAGCAGCCAAGTTGGGACAATCTATGGCTACACCTTC. It yields the protein CASSQVGTIYGYTF.